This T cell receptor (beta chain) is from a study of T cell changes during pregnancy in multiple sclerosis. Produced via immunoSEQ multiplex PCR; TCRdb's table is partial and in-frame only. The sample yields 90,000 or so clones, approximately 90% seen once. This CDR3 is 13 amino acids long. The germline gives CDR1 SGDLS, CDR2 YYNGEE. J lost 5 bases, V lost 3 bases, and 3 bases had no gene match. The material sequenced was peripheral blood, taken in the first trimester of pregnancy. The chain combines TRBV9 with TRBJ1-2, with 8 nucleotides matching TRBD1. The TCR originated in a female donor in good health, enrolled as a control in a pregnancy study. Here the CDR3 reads CASSEYRGYGYTF. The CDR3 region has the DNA TGTGCCAGCAGCGAGTACAGGGGGTATGGCTACACCTTC.